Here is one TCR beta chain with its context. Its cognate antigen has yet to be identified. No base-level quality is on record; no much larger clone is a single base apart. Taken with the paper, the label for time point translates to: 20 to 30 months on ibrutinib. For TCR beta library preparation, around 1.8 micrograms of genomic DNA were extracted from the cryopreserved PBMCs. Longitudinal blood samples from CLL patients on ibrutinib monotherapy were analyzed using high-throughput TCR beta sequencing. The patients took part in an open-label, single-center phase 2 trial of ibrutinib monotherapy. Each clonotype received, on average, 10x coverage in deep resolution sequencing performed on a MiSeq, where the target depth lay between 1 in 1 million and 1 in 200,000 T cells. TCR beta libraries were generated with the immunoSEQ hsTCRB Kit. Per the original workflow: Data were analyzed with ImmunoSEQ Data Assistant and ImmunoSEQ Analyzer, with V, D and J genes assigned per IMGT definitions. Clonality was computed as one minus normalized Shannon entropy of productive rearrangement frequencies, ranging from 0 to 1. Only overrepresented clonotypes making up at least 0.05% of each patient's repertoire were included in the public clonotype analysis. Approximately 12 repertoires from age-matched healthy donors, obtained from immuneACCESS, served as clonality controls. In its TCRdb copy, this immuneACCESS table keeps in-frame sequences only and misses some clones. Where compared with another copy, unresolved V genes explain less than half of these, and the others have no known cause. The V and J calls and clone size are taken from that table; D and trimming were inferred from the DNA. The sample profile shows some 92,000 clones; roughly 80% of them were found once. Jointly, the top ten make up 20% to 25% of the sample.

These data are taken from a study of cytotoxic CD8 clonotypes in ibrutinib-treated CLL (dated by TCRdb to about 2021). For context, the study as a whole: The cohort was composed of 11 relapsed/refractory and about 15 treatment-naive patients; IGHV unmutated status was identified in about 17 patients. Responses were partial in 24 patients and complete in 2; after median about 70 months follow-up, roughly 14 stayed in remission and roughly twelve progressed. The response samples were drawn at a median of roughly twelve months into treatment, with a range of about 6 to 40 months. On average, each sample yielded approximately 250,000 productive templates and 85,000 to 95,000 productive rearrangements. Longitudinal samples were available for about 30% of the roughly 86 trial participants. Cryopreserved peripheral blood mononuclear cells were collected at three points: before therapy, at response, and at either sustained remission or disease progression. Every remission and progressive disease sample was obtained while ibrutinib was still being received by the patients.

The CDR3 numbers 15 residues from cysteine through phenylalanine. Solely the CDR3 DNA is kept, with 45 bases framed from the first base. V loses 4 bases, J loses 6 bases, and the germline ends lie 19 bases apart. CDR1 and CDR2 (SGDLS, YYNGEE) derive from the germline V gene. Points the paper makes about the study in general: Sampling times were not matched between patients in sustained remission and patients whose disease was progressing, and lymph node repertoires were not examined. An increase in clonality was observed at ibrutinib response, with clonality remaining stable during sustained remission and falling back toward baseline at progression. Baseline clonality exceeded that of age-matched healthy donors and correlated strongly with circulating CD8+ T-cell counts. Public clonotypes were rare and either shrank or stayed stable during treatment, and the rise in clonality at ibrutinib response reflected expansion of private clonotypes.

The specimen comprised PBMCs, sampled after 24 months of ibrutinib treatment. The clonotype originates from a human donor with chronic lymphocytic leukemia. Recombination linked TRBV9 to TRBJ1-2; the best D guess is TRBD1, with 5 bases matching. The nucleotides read TGTGCCAGCAGCCCTATTCTCTTGGGGGTCGATGGCTACACCTTC. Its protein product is CASSPILLGVDGYTF.